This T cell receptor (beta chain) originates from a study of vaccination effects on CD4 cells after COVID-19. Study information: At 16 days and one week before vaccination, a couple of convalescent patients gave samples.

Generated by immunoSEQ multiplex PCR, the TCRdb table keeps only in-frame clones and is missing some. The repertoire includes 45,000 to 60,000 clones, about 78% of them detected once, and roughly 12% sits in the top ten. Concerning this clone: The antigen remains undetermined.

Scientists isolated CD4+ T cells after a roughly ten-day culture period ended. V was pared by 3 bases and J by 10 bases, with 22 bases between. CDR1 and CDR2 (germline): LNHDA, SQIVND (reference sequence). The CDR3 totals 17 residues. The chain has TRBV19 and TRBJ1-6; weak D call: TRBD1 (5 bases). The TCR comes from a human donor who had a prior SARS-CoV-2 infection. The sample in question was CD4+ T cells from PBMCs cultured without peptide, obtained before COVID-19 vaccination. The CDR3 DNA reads TGTGCCAGTAGTATGAGCTTGGGACCCAAAACGGGGTCACCCCTCCACTTT. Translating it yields CASSMSLGPKTGSPLHF.